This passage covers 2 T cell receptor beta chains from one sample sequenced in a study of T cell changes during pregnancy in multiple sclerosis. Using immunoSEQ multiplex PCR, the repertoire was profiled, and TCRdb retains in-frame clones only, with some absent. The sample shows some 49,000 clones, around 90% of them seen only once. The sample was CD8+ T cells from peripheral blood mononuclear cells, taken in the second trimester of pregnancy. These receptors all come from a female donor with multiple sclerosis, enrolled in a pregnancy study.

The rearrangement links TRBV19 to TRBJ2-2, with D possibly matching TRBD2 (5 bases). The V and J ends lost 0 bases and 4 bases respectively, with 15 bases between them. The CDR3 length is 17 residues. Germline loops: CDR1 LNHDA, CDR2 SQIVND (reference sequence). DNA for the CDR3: TGTGCCAGTAGTATAGATGGATCGGGGTCGGTCACCGGGGAGCTGTTTTTT. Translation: CASSIDGSGSVTGELFF. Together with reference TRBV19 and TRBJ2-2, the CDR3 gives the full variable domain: DGGITQSPKYLFRKEGQNVTLSCEQNLNHDAMYWYRQDPGQGLRLIYYSQIVNDFQKGDIAEGYSVSREKKESFPLTVTSAQKNPTAFYLCASSIDGSGSVTGELFFGEGSRLTVL.

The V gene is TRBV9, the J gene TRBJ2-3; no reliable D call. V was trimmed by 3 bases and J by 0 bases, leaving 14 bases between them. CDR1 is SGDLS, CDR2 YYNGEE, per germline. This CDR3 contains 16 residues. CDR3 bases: TGTGCCAGCAGCGGGGTAGCCTTAACTAGCACAGATACGCAGTATTTT. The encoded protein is CASSGVALTSTDTQYF.